The clone carrying this T cell receptor (beta chain) was seen a single time. Its target is unknown. This entry belongs to a study of lymphopenia after photon versus proton radiotherapy. Sequenced by immunoSEQ multiplex PCR; TCRdb stores in-frame clones only, minus some. The table has tens of thousands of clones, about 92% seen once; the top ten hold around 17%. Study conclusions and caveats: After the lymphocyte nadir, photon-treated repertoires showed oligoclonal expansion, especially of CD8+ Temra cells.

Trimming removed 6 bases from V and 8 bases from J; junction bases left unmatched: 10. CDR3 length: 15 amino acids. Per the germline V gene, CDR1 is MNHEY and CDR2 is SMNVEV (reference sequence). The chain employs TRBV27 and TRBJ2-1, with 10 bases matching TRBD2. Here the sequenced sample was peripheral blood, taken from a patient treated with photon-based radiotherapy. The clonotype originates from a middle-aged woman with cholangiocarcinoma. CDR3 DNA sequence: TGTGCCAGCAGGAAATTAGCGGGAGGATTAGATGAGCAGTTCTTC. It encodes CASRKLAGGLDEQFF.